The sequence of this T cell receptor beta chain was determined in a study of T cell responses to AZD1222 COVID-19 vaccine. Study-wide results and caveats: Baseline testing showed seropositivity in only a handful of AZD1222 recipients.

The CDR3 consists of 14 residues. V lost 8 bases, J lost 0 bases, and 12 bases lay in between. Looked up from germline, CDR1 is MNHEY and CDR2 is SVGAGI. Some clones are missing from TCRdb's copy, which holds only in-frame ones; the method was immunoSEQ multiplex PCR. The sample yields some 79,000 clones, less than 85% seen once. A word on this clone: Its specificity is not known.

This clonotype was obtained from an adult who received the AZD1222 COVID-19 vaccine. Sample: peripheral blood, taken 28 days after the second AZD1222 dose. The V call is TRBV6-5, the J call TRBJ2-3, with D uncertain. The CDR3 reads CASSLVRSTDTQYF. The CDR3 coding sequence is TGTGCCAGCTCCCTAGTTCGAAGCACAGATACGCAGTATTTT.